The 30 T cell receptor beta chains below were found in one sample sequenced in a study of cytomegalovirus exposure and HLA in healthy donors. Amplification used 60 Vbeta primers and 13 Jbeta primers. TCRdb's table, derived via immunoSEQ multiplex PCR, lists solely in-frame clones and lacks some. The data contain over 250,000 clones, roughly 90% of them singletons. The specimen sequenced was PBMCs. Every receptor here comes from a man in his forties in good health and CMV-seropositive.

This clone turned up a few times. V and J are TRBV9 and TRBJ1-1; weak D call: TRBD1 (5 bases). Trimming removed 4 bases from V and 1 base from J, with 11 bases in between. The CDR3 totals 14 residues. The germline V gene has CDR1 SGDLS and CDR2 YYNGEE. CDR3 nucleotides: TGTGCCAGCAGCTACGGGACTGAGAACACTGAAGCTTTCTTT. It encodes CASSYGTENTEAFF. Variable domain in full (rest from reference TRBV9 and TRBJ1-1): DSGVTQTPKHLITATGQRVTLRCSPRSGDLSVYWYQQSLDQGLQFLIQYYNGEERAKGNILERFSAQQFPDLHSELNLSSLELGDSALYFCASSYGTENTEAFFGQGTRLTVV.

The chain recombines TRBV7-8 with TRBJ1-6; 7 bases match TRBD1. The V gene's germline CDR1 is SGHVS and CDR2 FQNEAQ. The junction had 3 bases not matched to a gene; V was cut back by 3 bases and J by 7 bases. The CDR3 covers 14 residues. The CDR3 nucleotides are TGTGCCAGCAGCTTCGGACAGGAAAATTCACCCCTCCACTTT. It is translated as CASSFGQENSPLHF.

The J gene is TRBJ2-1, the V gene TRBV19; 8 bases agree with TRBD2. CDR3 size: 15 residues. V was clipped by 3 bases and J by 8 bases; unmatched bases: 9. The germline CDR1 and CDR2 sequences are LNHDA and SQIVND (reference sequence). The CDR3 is CASSMRLAGSYEQFF. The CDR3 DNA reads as TGTGCCAGTAGTATGCGTCTAGCGGGTTCGTATGAGCAGTTCTTC. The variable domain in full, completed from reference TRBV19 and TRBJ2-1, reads DGGITQSPKYLFRKEGQNVTLSCEQNLNHDAMYWYRQDPGQGLRLIYYSQIVNDFQKGDIAEGYSVSREKKESFPLTVTSAQKNPTAFYLCASSMRLAGSYEQFFGPGTRLTVL.

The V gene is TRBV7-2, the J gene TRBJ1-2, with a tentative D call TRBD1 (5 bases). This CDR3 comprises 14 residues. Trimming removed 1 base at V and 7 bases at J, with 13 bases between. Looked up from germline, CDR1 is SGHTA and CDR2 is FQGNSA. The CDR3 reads CASSLGAGRTGYTF. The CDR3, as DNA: TGTGCCAGCAGCTTAGGGGCAGGGAGGACTGGCTACACCTTC.

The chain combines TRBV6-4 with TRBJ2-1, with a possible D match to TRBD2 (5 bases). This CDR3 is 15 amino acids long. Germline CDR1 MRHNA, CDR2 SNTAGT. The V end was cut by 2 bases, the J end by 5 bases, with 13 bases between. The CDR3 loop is CASSDEGGAHNEQFF. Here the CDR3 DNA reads TGTGCCAGCAGTGACGAGGGTGGCGCCCACAATGAGCAGTTCTTC.

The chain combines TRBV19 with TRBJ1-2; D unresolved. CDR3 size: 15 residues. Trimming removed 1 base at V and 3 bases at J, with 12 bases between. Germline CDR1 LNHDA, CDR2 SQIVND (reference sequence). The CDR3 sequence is CASSIVSGSHYGYTF. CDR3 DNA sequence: TGTGCCAGTAGTATAGTTTCGGGATCGCACTATGGCTACACCTTC.

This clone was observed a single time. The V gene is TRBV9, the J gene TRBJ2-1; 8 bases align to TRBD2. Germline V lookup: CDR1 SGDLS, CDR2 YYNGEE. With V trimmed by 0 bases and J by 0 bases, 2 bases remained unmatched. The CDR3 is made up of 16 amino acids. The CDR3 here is CASSVGAGDSYNEQFF. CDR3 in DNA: TGTGCCAGCAGCGTAGGAGCGGGAGACTCCTACAATGAGCAGTTCTTC.

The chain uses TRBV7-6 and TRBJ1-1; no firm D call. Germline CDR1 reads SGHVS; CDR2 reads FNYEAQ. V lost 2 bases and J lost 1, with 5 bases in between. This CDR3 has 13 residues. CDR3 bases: TGTGCCAGCAGCTTACTAGGGAACACTGAAGCTTTCTTT. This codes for CASSLLGNTEAFF.

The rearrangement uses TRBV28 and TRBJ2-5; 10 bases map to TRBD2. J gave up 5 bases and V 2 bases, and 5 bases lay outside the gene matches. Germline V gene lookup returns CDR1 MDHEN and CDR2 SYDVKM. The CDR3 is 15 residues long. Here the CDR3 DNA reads TGTGCCAGCAGTTTAGTAGCGGGAGGCGGGGAGACCCAGTACTTC. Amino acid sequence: CASSLVAGGGETQYF.

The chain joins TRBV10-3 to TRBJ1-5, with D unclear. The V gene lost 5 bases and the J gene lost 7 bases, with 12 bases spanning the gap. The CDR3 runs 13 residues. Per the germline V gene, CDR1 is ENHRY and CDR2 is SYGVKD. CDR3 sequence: CAISPDLGQPQHF. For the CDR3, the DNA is TGTGCCATCAGTCCCGACCTCGGGCAGCCCCAGCATTTT.

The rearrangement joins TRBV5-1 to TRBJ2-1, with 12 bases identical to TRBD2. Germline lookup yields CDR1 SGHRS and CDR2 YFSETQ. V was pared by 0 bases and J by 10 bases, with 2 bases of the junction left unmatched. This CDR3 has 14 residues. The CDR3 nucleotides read TGCGCCAGCAGCTTGGGACTAGCGGGAGTAGAGCAGTTCTTC. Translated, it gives CASSLGLAGVEQFF.

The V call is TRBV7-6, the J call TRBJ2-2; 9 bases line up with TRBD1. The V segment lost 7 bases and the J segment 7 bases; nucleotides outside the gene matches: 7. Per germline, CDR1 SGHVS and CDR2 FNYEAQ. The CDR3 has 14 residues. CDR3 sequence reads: CASTNRGQGGELFF. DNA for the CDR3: TGTGCCAGCACTAACAGGGGGCAAGGCGGGGAGCTGTTTTTT.

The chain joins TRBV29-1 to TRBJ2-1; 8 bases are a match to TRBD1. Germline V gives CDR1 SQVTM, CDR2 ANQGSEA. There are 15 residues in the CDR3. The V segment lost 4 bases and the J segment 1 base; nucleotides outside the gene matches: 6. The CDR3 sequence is CSVAPRQGSYNEQFF. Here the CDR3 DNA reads TGCAGCGTTGCCCCTCGACAGGGGTCCTACAATGAGCAGTTCTTC.

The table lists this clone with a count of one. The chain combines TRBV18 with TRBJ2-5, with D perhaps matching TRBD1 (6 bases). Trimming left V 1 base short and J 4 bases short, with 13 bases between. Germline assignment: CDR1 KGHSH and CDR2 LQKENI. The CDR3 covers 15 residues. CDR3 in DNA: TGTGCCAGCTCACCACAACGAACAGGGAGAGAGACCCAGTACTTC. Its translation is CASSPQRTGRETQYF. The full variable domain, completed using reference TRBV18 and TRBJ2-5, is NAGVMQNPRHLVRRRGQEARLRCSPMKGHSHVYWYRQLPEEGLKFMVYLQKENIIDESGMPKERFSAEFPKEGPSILRIQQVVRGDSAAYFCASSPQRTGRETQYFGPGTRLLVL.

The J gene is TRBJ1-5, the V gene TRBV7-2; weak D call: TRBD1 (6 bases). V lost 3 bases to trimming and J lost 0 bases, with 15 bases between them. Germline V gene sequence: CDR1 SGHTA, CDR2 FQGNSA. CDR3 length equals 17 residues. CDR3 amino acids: CASSFTGTLYSNQPQHF. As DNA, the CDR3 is TGTGCCAGCAGCTTCACAGGGACCCTTTATAGCAATCAGCCCCAGCATTTT.

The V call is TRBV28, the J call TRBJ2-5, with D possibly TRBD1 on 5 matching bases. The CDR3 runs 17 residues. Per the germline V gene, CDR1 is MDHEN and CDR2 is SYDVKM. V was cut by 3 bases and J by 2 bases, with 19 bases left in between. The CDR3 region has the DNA TGTGCCAGCAGTTTCCCATATCTTCTCAGGGCGCAAGAGACCCAGTACTTC. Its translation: CASSFPYLLRAQETQYF.

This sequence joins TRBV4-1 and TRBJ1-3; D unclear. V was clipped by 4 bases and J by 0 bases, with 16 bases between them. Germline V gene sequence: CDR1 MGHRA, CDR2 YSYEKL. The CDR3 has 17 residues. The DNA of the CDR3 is TGCGCCAGCAGCCTTACCCCTGCGGAAAGCTCTGGAAACACCATATATTTT. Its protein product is CASSLTPAESSGNTIYF.

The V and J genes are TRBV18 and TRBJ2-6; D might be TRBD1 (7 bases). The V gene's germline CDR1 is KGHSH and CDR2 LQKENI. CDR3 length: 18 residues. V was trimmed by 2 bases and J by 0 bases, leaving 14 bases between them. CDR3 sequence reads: CASSPRQGGSSGANVLTF. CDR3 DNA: TGTGCCAGCTCACCAAGACAGGGAGGCTCCTCTGGGGCCAACGTCCTGACTTTC.

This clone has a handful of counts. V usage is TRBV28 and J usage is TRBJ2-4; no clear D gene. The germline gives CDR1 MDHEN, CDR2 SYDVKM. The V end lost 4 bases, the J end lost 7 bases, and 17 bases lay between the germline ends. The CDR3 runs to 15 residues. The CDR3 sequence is CASSSSSSGRNIQYF. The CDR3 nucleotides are TGTGCCAGCAGTTCGTCCAGTTCAGGAAGGAACATTCAGTACTTC.

CDR3 protein: CAWSLTGQGYNSPLHF. CDR3 in DNA: TGTGCCTGGAGCCTGACGGGACAGGGCTATAATTCACCCCTCCACTTT. This chain links TRBV30 with TRBJ1-6; 9 nucleotides agree with TRBD1. V lost 3 bases to trimming and J lost 3 bases; unmatched junction nucleotides: 6. This CDR3 contains 16 residues. The V gene's germline CDR1 is GTSNPN and CDR2 SVGIG (reference sequence).

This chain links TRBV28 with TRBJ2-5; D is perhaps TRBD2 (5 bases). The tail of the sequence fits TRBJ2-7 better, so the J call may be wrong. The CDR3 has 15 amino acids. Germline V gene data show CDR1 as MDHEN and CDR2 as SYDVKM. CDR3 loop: CASSLLWRAPYEQYF. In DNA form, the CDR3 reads TGTGCCAGCAGTTTATTGTGGCGGGCACCCTACGAGCAGTACTTC.

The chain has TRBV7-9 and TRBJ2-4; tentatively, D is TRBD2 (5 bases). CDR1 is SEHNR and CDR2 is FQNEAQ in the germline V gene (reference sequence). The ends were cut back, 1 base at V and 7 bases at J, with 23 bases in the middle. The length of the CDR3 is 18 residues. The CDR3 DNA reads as TGTGCCAGCAGCTTAGTAGGCGACGCCCGGGCCGGGGTCAACATTCAGTACTTC. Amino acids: CASSLVGDARAGVNIQYF.

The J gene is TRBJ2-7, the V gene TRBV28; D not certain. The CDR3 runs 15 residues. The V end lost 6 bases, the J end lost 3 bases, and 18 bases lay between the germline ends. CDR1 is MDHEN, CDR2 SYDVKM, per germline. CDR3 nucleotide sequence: TGTGCCAGCAGCCGCCCGGCCTGGGCCCTCTACGAGCAGTACTTC. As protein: CASSRPAWALYEQYF. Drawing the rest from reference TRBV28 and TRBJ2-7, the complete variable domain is DVKVTQSSRYLVKRTGEKVFLECVQDMDHENMFWYRQDPGLGLRLIYFSYDVKMKEKGDIPEGYSVSREKKERFSLILESASTNQTSMYLCASSRPAWALYEQYFGPGTRLTVT.

In DNA, the CDR3 is TGTGCCAGCAGTTTAGGGACAGGGGGGGCCTACGAGCAGTACTTC. As protein: CASSLGTGGAYEQYF. The rearrangement joins TRBV27 to TRBJ2-7, with 11 bases fitting TRBD1. The length of the CDR3 is 15 residues. Germline assignment: CDR1 MNHEY and CDR2 SMNVEV (reference sequence). After removal of 2 bases from V and 2 bases from J, the junction contained 2 bases not matched to a gene.

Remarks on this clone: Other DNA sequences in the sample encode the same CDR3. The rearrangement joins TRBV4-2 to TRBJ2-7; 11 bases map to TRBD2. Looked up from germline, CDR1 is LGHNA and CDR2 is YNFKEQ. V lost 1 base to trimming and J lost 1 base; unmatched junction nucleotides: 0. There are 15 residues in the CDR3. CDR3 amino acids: CASSQGLAGSYEQYF. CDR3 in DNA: TGTGCCAGCAGCCAAGGACTAGCGGGGTCCTACGAGCAGTACTTC.

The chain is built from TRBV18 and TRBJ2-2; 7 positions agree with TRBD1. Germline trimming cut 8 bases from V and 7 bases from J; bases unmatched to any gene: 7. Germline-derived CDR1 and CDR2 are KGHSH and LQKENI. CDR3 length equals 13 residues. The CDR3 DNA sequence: TGTGCCAGCGAAGGACAGGCGGGCGGGGAGCTGTTTTTT. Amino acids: CASEGQAGGELFF.

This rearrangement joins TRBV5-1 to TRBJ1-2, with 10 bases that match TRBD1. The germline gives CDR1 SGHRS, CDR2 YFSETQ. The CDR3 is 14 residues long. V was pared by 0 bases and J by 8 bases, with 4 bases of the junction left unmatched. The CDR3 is CASSLGGQGKGYTF. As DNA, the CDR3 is TGCGCCAGCAGCTTGGGGGGACAGGGGAAGGGCTACACCTTC.

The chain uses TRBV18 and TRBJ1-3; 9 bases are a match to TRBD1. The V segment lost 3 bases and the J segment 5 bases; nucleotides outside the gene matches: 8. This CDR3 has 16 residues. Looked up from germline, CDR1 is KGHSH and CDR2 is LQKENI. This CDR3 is CASSPSRDRVRNTIYF. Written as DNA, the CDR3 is TGTGCCAGCTCACCTAGCCGGGACAGGGTGCGAAACACCATATATTTT.

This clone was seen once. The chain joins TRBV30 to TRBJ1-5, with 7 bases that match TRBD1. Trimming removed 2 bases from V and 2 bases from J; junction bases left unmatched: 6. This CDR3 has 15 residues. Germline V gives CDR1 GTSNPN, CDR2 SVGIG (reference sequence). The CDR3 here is CAWSHRGNGNQPQHF. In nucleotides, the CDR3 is TGTGCCTGGAGTCACAGGGGAAATGGCAATCAGCCCCAGCATTTT.

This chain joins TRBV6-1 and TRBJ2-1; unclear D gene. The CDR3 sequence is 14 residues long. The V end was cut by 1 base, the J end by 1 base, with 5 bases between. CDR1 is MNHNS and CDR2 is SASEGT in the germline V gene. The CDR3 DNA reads TGTGCCAGCAGTGAAGAGCAATCCTACAATGAGCAGTTCTTC. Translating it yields CASSEEQSYNEQFF.